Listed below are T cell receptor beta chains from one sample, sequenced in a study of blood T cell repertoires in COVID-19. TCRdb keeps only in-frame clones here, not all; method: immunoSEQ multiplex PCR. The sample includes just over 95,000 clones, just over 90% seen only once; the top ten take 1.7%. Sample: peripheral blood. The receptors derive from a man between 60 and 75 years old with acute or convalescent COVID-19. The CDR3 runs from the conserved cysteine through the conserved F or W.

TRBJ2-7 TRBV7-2 CASSLGGTSRGAYEQYF
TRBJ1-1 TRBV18 CASSPREGAENTEAFF
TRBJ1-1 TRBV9 CASSVTGMNTEAFF
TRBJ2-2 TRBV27 CASSLRPGLVTGELFF
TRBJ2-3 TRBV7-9 CASGSEVAKGATSGGTDTQYF
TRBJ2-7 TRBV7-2 CASSSYQRIPYEQYF
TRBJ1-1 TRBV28 CASSPRREGAFF
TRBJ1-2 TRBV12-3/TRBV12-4 CASSFPGNYGYTF
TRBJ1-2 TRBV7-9 CASSLDSGTGIRLTF
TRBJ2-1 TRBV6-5 CASRRGREDEQFF
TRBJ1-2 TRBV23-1 CASSPTRGTEGYTF
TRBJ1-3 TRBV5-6 CASSSGNTIYF
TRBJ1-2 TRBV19 CASTDFSGRGYTF
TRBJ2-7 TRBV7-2 CASSLSSLVSAYEQYF
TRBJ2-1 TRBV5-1 CASSVTGDPYNEQFF
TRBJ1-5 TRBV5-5 CASSLRDSNQPQHF
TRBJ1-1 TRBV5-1 CASSQQGGFTEAFF
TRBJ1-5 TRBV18 CASSPPGTGALQPQHF
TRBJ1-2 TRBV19 CASNNWRGTNYGYTF
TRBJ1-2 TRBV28 CASSPVGGIYGYTF
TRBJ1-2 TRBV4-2 CASSQAQYGYTF
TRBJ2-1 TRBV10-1 CASRRGQGANEQFF
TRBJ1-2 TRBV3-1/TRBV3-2 CASSQTGLGGYTF
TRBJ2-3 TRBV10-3 CAIRASGFTDTQYF
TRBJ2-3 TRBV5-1 CASSRQGAVTDTQYF
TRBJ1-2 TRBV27 CASSFRDTYGYTF
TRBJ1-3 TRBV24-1 CATHPRTGNTIYF
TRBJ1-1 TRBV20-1 CSASRENTEAFF
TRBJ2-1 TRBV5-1 CASSLPDREQFF
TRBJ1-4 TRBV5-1 CASSPQGGEKLFF
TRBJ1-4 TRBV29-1 CSVKGQLNEKLFF
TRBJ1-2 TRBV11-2 CASSPGTVNYGYTF
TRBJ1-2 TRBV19 CASSIAGTGGNSNYGYTF
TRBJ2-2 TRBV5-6 CASSLDPGVPPGELFF
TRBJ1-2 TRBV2 CASSPIHRTSNYGYTF
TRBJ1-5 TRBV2 CASSETDRPNQPQHF
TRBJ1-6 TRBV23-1 CASSLRAGNSPLHF
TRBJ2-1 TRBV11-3 CASSSLGGGANEQFF
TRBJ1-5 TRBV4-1 CASSQDTGGHQPQHF
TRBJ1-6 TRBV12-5 CASGLVQGRGNSPLHF
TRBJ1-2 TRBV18 CASSPRTDNYGYTF
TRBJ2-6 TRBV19 CASRRSSGANVLTF
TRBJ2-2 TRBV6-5 CASSPTGVLTGELFF
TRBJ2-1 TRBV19 CASSTFPDWGGDEQFF
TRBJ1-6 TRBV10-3 CAISESTGYSPLHF
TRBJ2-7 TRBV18 CASSPEQTYEQYF
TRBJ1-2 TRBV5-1 CASSSALSGLAYGYTF
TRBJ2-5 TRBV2 CASSVQGGYETQYF
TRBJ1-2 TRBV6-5 CASSLTGVGYGYTF
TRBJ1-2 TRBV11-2 CASSLGLSYGYTF
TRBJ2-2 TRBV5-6 CASSPPWTTTGELFF
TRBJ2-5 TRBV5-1 CASSGRQGETQYF
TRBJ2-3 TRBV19 CASSSGGFTDTQYF
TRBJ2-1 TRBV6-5 CASSSDRGVGNEQFF
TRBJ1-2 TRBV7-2 CASSKWTGNYGYTF
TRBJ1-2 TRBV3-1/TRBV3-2 CASSQDGAAKSSTF
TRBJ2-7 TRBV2 CASSAQGYEQYF
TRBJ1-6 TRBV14 CASSQEVNSPLHF